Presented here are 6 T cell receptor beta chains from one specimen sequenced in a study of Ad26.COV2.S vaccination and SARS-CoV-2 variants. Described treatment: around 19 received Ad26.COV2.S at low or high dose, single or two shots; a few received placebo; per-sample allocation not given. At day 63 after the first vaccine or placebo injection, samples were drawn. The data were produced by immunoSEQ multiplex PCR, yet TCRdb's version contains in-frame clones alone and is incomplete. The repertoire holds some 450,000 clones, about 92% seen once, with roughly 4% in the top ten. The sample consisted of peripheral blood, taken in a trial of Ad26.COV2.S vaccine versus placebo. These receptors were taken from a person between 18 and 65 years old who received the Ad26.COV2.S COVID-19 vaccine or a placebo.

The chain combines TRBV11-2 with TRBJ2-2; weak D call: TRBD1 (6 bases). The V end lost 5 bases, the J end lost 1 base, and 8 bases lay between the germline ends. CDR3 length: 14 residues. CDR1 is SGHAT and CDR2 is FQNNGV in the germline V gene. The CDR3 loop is CASSQGQNTGELFF. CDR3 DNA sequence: TGTGCCAGCAGCCAGGGACAGAACACCGGGGAGCTGTTTTTT.

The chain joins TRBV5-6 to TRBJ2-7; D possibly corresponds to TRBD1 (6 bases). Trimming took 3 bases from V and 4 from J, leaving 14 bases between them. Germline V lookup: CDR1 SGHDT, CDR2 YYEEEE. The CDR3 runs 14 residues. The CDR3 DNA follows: TGTGCCAGCAGCTATAGGGGGACGGCGTACGAGCAGTACTTC. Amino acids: CASSYRGTAYEQYF.

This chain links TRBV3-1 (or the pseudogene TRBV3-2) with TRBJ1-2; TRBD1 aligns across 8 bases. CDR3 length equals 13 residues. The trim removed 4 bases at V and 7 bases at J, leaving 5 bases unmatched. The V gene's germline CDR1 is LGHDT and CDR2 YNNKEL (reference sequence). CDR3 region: CASSPDRVRGYTF. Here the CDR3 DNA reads TGTGCCAGCAGCCCGGACAGGGTGCGTGGCTACACCTTC.

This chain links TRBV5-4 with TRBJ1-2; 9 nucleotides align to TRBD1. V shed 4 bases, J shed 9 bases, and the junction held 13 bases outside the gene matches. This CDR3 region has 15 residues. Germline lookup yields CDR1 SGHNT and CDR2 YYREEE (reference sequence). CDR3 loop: CASSPMGQGVDRYTF. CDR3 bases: TGTGCCAGCAGCCCGATGGGACAGGGAGTCGATCGCTACACCTTC.

This CDR3 is CAWSSGTEAFF. DNA of the CDR3: TGTGCCTGGAGCTCTGGCACTGAAGCTTTCTTT. The rearrangement joins TRBV30 to TRBJ1-1, with D unresolved. Germline V lookup: CDR1 GTSNPN, CDR2 SVGIG (reference sequence). The CDR3 runs 11 residues. The germline V and J ends were trimmed by 3 bases and 4 bases, with 6 bases remaining between them.

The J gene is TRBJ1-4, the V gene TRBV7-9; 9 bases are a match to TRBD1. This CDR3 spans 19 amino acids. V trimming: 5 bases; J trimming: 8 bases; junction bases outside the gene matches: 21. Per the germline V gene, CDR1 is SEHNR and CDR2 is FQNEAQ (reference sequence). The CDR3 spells CASSGPGQGFAFNEEKLFF. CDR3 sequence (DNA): TGTGCCAGCAGCGGACCGGGACAGGGCTTCGCCTTTAATGAGGAAAAACTGTTTTTT.